This TCR beta chain was sequenced during a study of vaccination and CD4 T cells after COVID-19. Looked up from germline, CDR1 is GTSNPN and CDR2 is SVGIG (reference sequence). Trimming took 3 bases from V and 4 from J; bases not matched to a gene: 4. This CDR3 spans 13 amino acids. For this clonotype: Its antigen is unknown.

Treatment here: approximately 9-day PBMC culture with coronavirus spike peptide pools or control peptides (ViraFEST assay). Sequenced with the Oncomine TCR Beta short-read assay was DNA taken from cultured CD4+ T cells. TCRdb redid the calling of the PCR reads with MiXCR, one entry per CDR3 protein. The sample consists of some 17,000 distinct CDR3 sequences, less than 70% of them appearing once. The chain couples TRBV30 to TRBJ1-2; 8 nucleotides match TRBD1. Sequenced: CD4+ T cells from blood, cultured in vitro. The receptor's source is a human donor who had recovered from COVID-19. The CDR3 spells CAWSEDRVYGYTF. CDR3 DNA: TGTGCCTGGAGCGAGGACAGGGTCTATGGCTACACCTTC.